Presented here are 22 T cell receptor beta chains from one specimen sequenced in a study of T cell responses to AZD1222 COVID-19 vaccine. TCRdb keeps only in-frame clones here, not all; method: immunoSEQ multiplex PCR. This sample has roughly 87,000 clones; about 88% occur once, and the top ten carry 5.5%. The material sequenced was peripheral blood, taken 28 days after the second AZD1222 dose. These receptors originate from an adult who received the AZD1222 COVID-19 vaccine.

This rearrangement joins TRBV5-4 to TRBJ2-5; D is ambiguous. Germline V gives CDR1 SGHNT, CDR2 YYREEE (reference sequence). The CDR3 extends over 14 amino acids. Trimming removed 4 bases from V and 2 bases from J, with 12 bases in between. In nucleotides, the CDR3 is TGTGCCAGCAGCAGACCGACGGAACAAGAGACCCAGTACTTC. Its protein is CASSRPTEQETQYF.

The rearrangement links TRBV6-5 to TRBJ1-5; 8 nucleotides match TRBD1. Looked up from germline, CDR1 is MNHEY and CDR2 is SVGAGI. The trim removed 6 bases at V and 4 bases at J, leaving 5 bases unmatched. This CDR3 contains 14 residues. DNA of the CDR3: TGTGCCAGCAGCCGACAGGGGCTAAATCAGCCCCAGCATTTT. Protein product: CASSRQGLNQPQHF.

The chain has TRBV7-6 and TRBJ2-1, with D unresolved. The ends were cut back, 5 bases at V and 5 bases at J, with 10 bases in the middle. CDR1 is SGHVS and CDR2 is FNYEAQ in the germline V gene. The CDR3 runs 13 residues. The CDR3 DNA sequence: TGTGCCAGCAGCCCGGGCGACGACAATGAGCAGTTCTTC. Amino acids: CASSPGDDNEQFF.

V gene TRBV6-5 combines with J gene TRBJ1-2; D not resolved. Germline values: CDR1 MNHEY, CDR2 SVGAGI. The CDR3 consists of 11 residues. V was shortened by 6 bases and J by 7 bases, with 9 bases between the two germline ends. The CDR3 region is CASRLDTGYTF. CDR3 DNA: TGTGCCAGCAGACTCGATACTGGCTACACCTTC.

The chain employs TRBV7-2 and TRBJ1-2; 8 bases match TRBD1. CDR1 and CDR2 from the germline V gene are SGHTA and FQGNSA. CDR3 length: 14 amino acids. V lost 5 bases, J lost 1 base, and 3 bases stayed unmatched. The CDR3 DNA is TGTGCCAGCAGCCAAGGACAGGGTAACTATGGCTACACCTTC. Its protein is CASSQGQGNYGYTF.

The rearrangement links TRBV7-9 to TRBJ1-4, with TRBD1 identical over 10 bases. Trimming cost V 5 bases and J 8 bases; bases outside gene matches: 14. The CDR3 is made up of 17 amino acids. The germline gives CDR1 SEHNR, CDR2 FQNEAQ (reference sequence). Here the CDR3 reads CASSTRQGARSGEKLFF. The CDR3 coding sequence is TGTGCCAGCAGCACCAGACAGGGGGCGCGGTCGGGAGAAAAACTGTTTTTT.

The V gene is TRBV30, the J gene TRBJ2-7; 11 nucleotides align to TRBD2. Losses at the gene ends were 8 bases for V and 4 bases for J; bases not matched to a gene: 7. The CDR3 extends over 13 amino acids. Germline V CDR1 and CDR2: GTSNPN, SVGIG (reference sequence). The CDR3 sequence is CARQTSGAYEQYF. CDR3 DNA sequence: TGTGCCCGACAGACTAGCGGGGCGTACGAGCAGTACTTC.

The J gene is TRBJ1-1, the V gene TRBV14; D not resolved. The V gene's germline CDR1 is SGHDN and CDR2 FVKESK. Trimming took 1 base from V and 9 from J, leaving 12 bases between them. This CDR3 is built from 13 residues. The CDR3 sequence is CASSQAGAPKAFF. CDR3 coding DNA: TGTGCCAGCAGCCAAGCCGGAGCGCCGAAAGCTTTCTTT.

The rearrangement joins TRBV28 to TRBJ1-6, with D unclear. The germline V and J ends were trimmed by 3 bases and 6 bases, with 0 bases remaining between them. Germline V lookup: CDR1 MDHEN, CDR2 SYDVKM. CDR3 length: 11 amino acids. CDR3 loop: CASSFNSPLHF. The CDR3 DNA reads TGTGCCAGCAGTTTTAATTCACCCCTCCACTTT.

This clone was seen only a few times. The CDR3 loop is CASSLDSYLYGYTF. The CDR3 nucleotides read TGTGCCAGCAGCTTAGATAGTTACCTCTATGGCTACACCTTC. The V gene is TRBV11-3, the J gene TRBJ1-2; no clear D gene. The CDR3 extends over 14 amino acids. V lost 0 bases and J 4 bases, leaving 9 bases between the germline ends. Germline CDR1 reads SGHNT; CDR2 reads YENEEA. Variable domain in full (rest from reference TRBV11-3 and TRBJ1-2): EAGVVQSPRYKIIEKKQPVAFWCNPISGHNTLYWYLQNLGQGPELLIRYENEEAVDDSQLPKDRFSAERLKGVDSTLKIQPAELGDSAVYLCASSLDSYLYGYTFGSGTRLTVV.

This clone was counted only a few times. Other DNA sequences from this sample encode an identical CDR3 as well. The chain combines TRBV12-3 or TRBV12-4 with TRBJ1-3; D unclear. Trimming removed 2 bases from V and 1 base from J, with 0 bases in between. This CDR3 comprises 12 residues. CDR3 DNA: TGTGCCAGCAGTTTATCTGGAAACACCATATATTTT. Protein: CASSLSGNTIYF.

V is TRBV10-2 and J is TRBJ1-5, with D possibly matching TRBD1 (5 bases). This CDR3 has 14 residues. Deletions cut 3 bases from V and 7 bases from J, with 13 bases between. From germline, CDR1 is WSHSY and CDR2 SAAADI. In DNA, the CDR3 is TGCGCCAGCAGTGACGGTCCGGGGGGGCAGCCCCAGCATTTT. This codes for CASSDGPGGQPQHF.

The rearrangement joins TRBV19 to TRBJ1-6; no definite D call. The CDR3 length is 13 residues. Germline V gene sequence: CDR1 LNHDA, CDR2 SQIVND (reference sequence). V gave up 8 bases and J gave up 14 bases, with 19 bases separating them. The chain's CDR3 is CASAWAWGGALHF. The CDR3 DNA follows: TGTGCCAGTGCCTGGGCTTGGGGTGGAGCCCTCCACTTT. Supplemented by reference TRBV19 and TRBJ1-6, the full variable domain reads DGGITQSPKYLFRKEGQNVTLSCEQNLNHDAMYWYRQDPGQGLRLIYYSQIVNDFQKGDIAEGYSVSREKKESFPLTVTSAQKNPTAFYLCASAWAWGGALHFGNGTRLTVT.

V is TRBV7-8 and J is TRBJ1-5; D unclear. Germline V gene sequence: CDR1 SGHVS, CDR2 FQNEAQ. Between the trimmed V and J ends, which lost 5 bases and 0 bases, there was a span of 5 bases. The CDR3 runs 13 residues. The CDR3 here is CASSPYSNQPQHF. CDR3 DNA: TGTGCCAGCAGCCCTTATAGCAATCAGCCCCAGCATTTT.

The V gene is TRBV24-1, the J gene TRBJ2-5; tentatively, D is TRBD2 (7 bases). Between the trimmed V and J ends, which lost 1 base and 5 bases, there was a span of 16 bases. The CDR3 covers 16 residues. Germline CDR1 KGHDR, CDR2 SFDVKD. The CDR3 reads CATSDLVGGLGETQYF. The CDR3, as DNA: TGTGCCACCAGTGATTTAGTGGGGGGGCTTGGGGAGACCCAGTACTTC.

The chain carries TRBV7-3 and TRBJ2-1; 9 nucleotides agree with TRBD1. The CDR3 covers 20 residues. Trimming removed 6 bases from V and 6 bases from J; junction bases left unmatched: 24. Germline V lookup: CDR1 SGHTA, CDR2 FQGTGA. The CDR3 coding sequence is TGTGCCAGCAGACTTAACAGGGGGCCCTATAAGGGACCTCCGTCCAATGAGCAGTTCTTC. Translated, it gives CASRLNRGPYKGPPSNEQFF.

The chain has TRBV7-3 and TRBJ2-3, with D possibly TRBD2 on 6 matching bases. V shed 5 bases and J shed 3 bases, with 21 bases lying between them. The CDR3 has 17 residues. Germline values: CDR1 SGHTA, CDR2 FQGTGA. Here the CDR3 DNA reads TGTGCCAGCAGCCCCGGAGTAGCGGATATCACGACAGATACGCAGTATTTT. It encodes CASSPGVADITTDTQYF.

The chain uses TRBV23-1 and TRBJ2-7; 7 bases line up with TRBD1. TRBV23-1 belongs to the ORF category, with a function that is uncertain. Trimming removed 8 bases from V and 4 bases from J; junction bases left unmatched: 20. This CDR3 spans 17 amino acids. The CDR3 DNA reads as TGCGCCAGCTCAAAACATACAGGGGAACAGAGCTCTTACGAGCAGTACTTC. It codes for CASSKHTGEQSSYEQYF.

This chain's CDR3 is CASSSRLNTEAFF. As DNA, the CDR3 is TGTGCCAGCAGCTCCAGGTTGAACACTGAAGCTTTCTTT. The chain joins TRBV5-8 to TRBJ1-1, with no clear D. The CDR3 runs 13 residues. V gave up 3 bases and J gave up 0 bases, with 6 bases separating them. Germline loops: CDR1 SGHTS, CDR2 YDEGEE.

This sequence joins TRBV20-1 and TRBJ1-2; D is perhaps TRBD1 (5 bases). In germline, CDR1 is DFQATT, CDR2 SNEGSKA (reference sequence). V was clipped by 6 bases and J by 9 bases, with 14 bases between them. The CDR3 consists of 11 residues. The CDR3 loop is CSAVVPGRYTF. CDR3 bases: TGCAGTGCCGTAGTCCCGGGACGCTACACCTTC.

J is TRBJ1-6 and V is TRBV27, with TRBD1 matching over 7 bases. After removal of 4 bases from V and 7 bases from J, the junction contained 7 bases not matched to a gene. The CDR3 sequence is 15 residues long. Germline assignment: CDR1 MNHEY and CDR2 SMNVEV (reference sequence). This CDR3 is CASSSQGLRNSPLHF. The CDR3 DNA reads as TGTGCCAGCAGTTCACAGGGGTTGAGGAATTCACCCCTCCACTTT.

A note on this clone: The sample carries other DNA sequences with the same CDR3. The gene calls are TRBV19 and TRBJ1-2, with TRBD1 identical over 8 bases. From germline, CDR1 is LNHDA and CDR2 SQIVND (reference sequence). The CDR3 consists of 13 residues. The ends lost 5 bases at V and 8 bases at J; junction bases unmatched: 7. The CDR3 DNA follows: TGTGCCAGTAGTGCGGACAGGGTGAGGGGCTACACCTTC. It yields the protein CASSADRVRGYTF.